One sample yielded the 21 T cell receptor beta chains listed below, sequenced in a study of T cells after yellow fever vaccination (dated by TCRdb to between 2018 and 2020). Per the publication, the treatment or condition label means: live attenuated yellow fever vaccine strain. The library was obtained by 5' RACE. TCRdb shows the sequencer as Illumina HiSeq 2500. TCRdb trimmed public reads at Q25 via fastp, called clones via MiXCR and kept in-frame beta chains. Every entry covers one CDR3 protein and lists the most common genes and DNA from its rows. The sample table lists roughly 170,000 distinct CDR3 sequences, about 6% of them with a count of one. The ten largest clones add up to about 2.7% of the sample. Sequencing was performed on CD4+ T cells sorted from PBMCs, taken on the day of the first yellow fever vaccination. Source of these receptors: a man aged 18 to 30 who received the YFV17D yellow fever vaccine.

The sample holds a few counts of this clonotype. The rearrangement links TRBV7-9 to TRBJ1-1; D possibly corresponds to TRBD1 (5 bases). There are 15 residues in the CDR3. V dropped 6 bases and J dropped 2 bases, with 16 bases sitting between them. Germline-derived CDR1 and CDR2 are SEHNR and FQNEAQ (reference sequence). CDR3 bases: TGTGCCAGCAGTCTATCTGACAGACTCAACACTGAAGCTTTCTTT. Translated: CASSLSDRLNTEAFF.

The V gene is TRBV7-3, the J gene TRBJ2-3, with 7 bases fitting TRBD2. Germline assignment: CDR1 SGHTA and CDR2 FQGTGA. The junction had 8 bases not matched to a gene; V was cut back by 4 bases and J by 1 base. This CDR3 is 16 amino acids long. CDR3 region: CASSSRDYPGTDTQYF. The CDR3 DNA reads as TGTGCCAGCAGCTCCCGGGACTATCCGGGCACAGATACGCAGTATTTT.

A few counts support this clonotype. The chain uses TRBV5-5 and TRBJ2-7, with D perhaps matching TRBD1 (6 bases). CDR1 SGHKS and CDR2 YYEKEE come from the germline V gene (reference sequence). The CDR3 has 12 residues. V gave up 6 bases and J gave up 6 bases, with 13 bases separating them. The DNA of the CDR3 is TGTGCCAGCAACTATTTAGGGGGCGAGCAGTACGTC. Its protein product is CASNYLGGEQYV.

There are many counts of this clonotype. The rearrangement links TRBV10-3 to TRBJ2-3; D remains unclear. The CDR3 sequence is 14 residues long. The germline CDR1 and CDR2 sequences are ENHRY and SYGVKD. V was pared by 5 bases and J by 2 bases, with 11 bases between. This CDR3 is CAISSNSFTDTQYF. DNA of the CDR3: TGTGCCATCAGTAGTAACAGCTTCACAGATACGCAGTATTTT.

This clonotype occurred a few times. The chain carries TRBV6-5 and TRBJ1-5; D is ambiguous. V lost 4 bases and J lost 5, with 18 bases in between. The length of the CDR3 is 16 residues. The germline gives CDR1 MNHEY, CDR2 SVGAGI. The CDR3 sequence is CASSFRASGGYQPQHF. The CDR3 DNA reads TGTGCCAGCAGTTTTCGGGCTTCAGGAGGATATCAGCCCCAGCATTTT.

This clonotype was detected ten times or more. The V gene is TRBV18, the J gene TRBJ2-7; D is unclear. Trimming cost V 2 bases and J 6 bases, with 11 bases left between them. CDR1 KGHSH and CDR2 LQKENI come from the germline V gene. The CDR3 spans 13 residues. Here the CDR3 reads CASSPGSGSEQYV. DNA of the CDR3: TGTGCCAGCTCACCAGGTTCAGGTTCCGAGCAGTACGTC.

This clonotype was seen at least ten times. The V and J genes are TRBV29-1 and TRBJ1-1; TRBD1 might be the D (6 bases). V lost 4 bases and J lost 1, with 13 bases in between. CDR3 size: 14 residues. Germline-derived CDR1 and CDR2 are SQVTM and ANQGSEA. CDR3 coding DNA: TGCAGCGTTGCTCGGACAGTCCGGAACACTGAAGCTTTCTTT. This encodes CSVARTVRNTEAFF.

This clonotype was recorded at least ten times. Here the CDR3 DNA reads TGCGCCAGCAGCCAATCACTGACAGGGGGCCCTCTTAATGAGCAGTTCTTC. Its translation: CASSQSLTGGPLNEQFF. V gene TRBV4-1 combines with J gene TRBJ2-1; TRBD1 agrees at 10 bases. The CDR3 contains 17 residues. The germline V gene has CDR1 MGHRA and CDR2 YSYEKL. The junction had 11 bases not matched to a gene; V was cut back by 2 bases and J by 7 bases.

This clonotype was detected only a few times. The chain recombines TRBV7-2 with TRBJ1-2, with TRBD1 matching over 9 bases. Germline V gene data show CDR1 as SGHTA and CDR2 as FQGNSA. The trim removed 5 bases at V and 7 bases at J, leaving 8 bases unmatched. CDR3 length: 14 amino acids. The CDR3 loop is CASSLDRGYRGYTF. The CDR3 coding sequence is TGTGCCAGCAGCCTAGACAGGGGGTATCGTGGCTACACCTTC.

This clonotype was observed many times. This chain connects TRBV7-9 to TRBJ2-3, with a tentative D call TRBD2 (5 bases). Germline-derived CDR1 and CDR2 are SEHNR and FQNEAQ (reference sequence). V was clipped by 0 bases and J by 7 bases, with 11 bases between them. The CDR3 consists of 14 residues. The DNA for the CDR3 is TGTGCCAGCAGCTTAGCCGTATCTAGCTATACGCAGTATTTT. Translating gives CASSLAVSSYTQYF.

The sample holds many counts of this clonotype. The V and J genes are TRBV6-5 and TRBJ2-4, with TRBD2 identical over 10 bases. This CDR3 is built from 13 residues. The germline gives CDR1 MNHEY, CDR2 SVGAGI. J lost 13 bases, V lost 6 bases, and 9 bases had no gene match. The CDR3 DNA reads as TGTGCCAGCAGAACACAGCGGGGGGGCCGCCAGTACTTC. It codes for CASRTQRGGRQYF.

This clonotype turned up a few times. The chain carries TRBV4-2 and TRBJ2-3, with 7 bases identical to TRBD1. The CDR3 spans 17 residues. V was clipped by 4 bases and J by 0 bases; unmatched bases: 10. CDR1 LGHNA and CDR2 YNFKEQ come from the germline V gene. The CDR3 DNA is TGTGCCAGCAGCCCTTTGTCGACAGGGTACAGCACAGATACGCAGTATTTT. It encodes CASSPLSTGYSTDTQYF.

In this sample, this clonotype turned up many times. The J gene is TRBJ2-5, the V gene TRBV20-1; 9 bases fit TRBD2. Germline values: CDR1 DFQATT, CDR2 SNEGSKA (reference sequence). V was clipped by 5 bases and J by 1 base; unmatched bases: 11. CDR3 length equals 16 residues. The CDR3 DNA follows: TGCAGTGCTTTTTCATTTAGCGGGGGCCTCCAAGAGACCCAGTACTTC. It is translated as CSAFSFSGGLQETQYF.

The chain combines TRBV29-1 with TRBJ2-5; 14 bases match TRBD2. Germline V lookup: CDR1 SQVTM, CDR2 ANQGSEA. The CDR3 contains 14 residues. With 6 bases clipped from V and 4 bases from J, the junction kept 4 bases outside the gene matches. The CDR3 DNA reads as TGCAGCGTGGGGACTAGCGGGGGAGTAGAGACCCAGTACTTC. Its protein is CSVGTSGGVETQYF.

This clonotype was counted many times. The rearrangement uses TRBV14 and TRBJ1-4, with no clear D. CDR1 and CDR2 (germline): SGHDN, FVKESK. This CDR3 has 15 amino acids. The germline V and J ends were trimmed by 1 base and 8 bases, with 14 bases remaining between them. In nucleotides, the CDR3 is TGTGCCAGCAGCCAAGGGGCTCGGGGAGGCGAAAAACTGTTTTTT. It translates to CASSQGARGGEKLFF.

This clonotype appeared many times. V and J are TRBV5-1 and TRBJ2-5; D tentatively fits TRBD1 or TRBD2 (6 bases each). The CDR3 consists of 16 residues. Germline V gives CDR1 SGHRS, CDR2 YFSETQ. V lost 0 bases and J lost 4, with 16 bases in between. CDR3 loop: CASSLGVLGGRETQYF. In DNA, the CDR3 is TGCGCCAGCAGCTTGGGAGTTTTGGGGGGCCGAGAGACCCAGTACTTC.

The chain links TRBV24-1 to TRBJ2-5, with D unclear. The germline V and J ends were trimmed by 4 bases and 5 bases, with 16 bases remaining between them. Germline assignment: CDR1 KGHDR and CDR2 SFDVKD. The CDR3 covers 15 residues. CDR3 bases: TGTGCCACCAGTGACCTGACGGGCGGTACGGAGACCCAGTACTTC. The encoded protein is CATSDLTGGTETQYF.

The chain recombines TRBV7-2 with TRBJ2-1; 11 positions match TRBD2. The germline CDR1 and CDR2 sequences are SGHTA and FQGNSA. The V gene end was trimmed by 5 bases and the J gene end by 9 bases; junction bases not matched to a gene: 6. The CDR3 length is 14 residues. The CDR3 is CASSNSGGAREQFF. The CDR3 DNA reads TGTGCCAGCAGCAATAGCGGGGGGGCCCGTGAGCAGTTCTTC.

This clonotype was counted between two and nine times. The chain joins TRBV12-3 or TRBV12-4 to TRBJ2-5, with unresolved D. V lost 3 bases to trimming and J lost 5 bases, with 10 bases between them. There are 13 residues in the CDR3. CDR3 loop: CASSFIPGETQYF. In DNA, the CDR3 is TGTGCCAGCAGTTTTATACCGGGCGAGACCCAGTACTTC.

This clonotype was seen a few times. V gene TRBV5-1 combines with J gene TRBJ1-2; tentatively, D is TRBD1 (5 bases). The CDR3 runs 16 residues. Trimming removed 9 bases at V and 4 bases at J, with 25 bases between. CDR1 is SGHRS and CDR2 is YFSETQ in the germline V gene. This CDR3 is CATSSDGTLTGYGYTF. CDR3 coding DNA: TGCGCCACATCATCCGACGGGACCTTGACGGGCTATGGCTACACCTTC.

The V call is TRBV30, the J call TRBJ2-2; D remains ambiguous. V lost 5 bases, J lost 5 bases, and 12 bases lay in between. This CDR3 spans 13 amino acids. Germline CDR1 is GTSNPN and CDR2 is SVGIG (reference sequence). CDR3 DNA: TGTGCCTGGGCGGTTATTATAACCGGGGAGCTGTTTTTT. Translation gives CAWAVIITGELFF.